The text below deals with one T cell receptor (beta chain). V lost 4 bases to trimming and J lost 7 bases, with 8 bases between them. Germline V lookup: CDR1 MDHEN, CDR2 SYDVKM. This CDR3 has 12 residues. The entry originates in a study of control samples from healthy donors and cancer patients. TCRdb keeps only in-frame clones here, not all; method: immunoSEQ multiplex PCR. This table holds about 150,000 clones, 90% to 95% found once. Input material: blood. The gene calls are TRBV28 and TRBJ1-5; no clear D. The receptor was derived from a woman aged 30 to 39 in good health. CDR3 protein: CASSSGGQPQHF. In DNA form, the CDR3 reads TGTGCCAGCAGTTCCGGAGGACAGCCCCAGCATTTT.